These 13 T cell receptor beta chains share one sample of origin, sequenced in a study of CD8+ T cells in alopecia areata. Stated treatment: oral pan-JAK inhibitor, 5-10 mg twice daily. RNA extraction was followed by reverse transcription into cDNA, which acted as the sequencing template. Libraries were prepared by immunoSEQ multiplex PCR; TCRdb keeps only in-frame clonotypes and omits some of them. The table has about 180,000 clones, around 51% seen once. The starting material was CD8+ T cells sorted from blood, obtained at roughly week 53, from a patient treated with tofacitinib. These receptors originate from a human donor with alopecia areata.

A few counts support this clone. For the CDR3, the DNA is TGTGCCAGCAGCCGGACTAGCGGGGGCACAGATACGCAGTATTTT. Protein: CASSRTSGGTDTQYF. This rearrangement joins TRBV2 to TRBJ2-3; 12 bases agree with TRBD2. Per the germline V gene, CDR1 is SNHLY and CDR2 is FYNNEI. There are 15 residues in the CDR3. V lost 6 bases to trimming and J lost 1 base; unmatched junction nucleotides: 2.

The CDR3 sequence: CASSSRIRGGEKLFF. The CDR3 DNA reads TGTGCCAGCAGCTCTAGGATCCGAGGTGGTGAAAAACTGTTTTTT. The chain combines TRBV7-9 with TRBJ1-4, with unresolved D. This CDR3 region has 15 residues. Per germline, CDR1 SEHNR and CDR2 FQNEAQ (reference sequence). Trimming removed 4 bases at V and 7 bases at J, with 16 bases between. The full variable domain, in which reference TRBV7-9 and TRBJ1-4 provide the parts outside the CDR3, is DTGVSQNPRHKITKRGQNVTFRCDPISEHNRLYWYRQTLGQGPEFLTYFQNEAQLEKSRLLSDRFSAERPKGSFSTLEIQRTEQGDSAMYLCASSSRIRGGEKLFFGSGTQLSVL.

The V gene is TRBV15, the J gene TRBJ1-6, with D uncertain. Germline V gene lookup returns CDR1 LNHNV and CDR2 YYDKDF (reference sequence). The V and J ends lost 0 bases and 7 bases respectively, with 10 bases between them. The CDR3 spans 15 residues. The CDR3 spells CATSREKAENSPLHF. The CDR3 DNA reads TGTGCCACCAGCAGAGAAAAGGCGGAGAATTCACCCCTCCACTTT.

The chain has TRBV5-4 and TRBJ2-7, with D unclear. This CDR3 comprises 15 residues. CDR1 and CDR2 (germline): SGHNT, YYREEE (reference sequence). V was trimmed by 7 bases and J by 2 bases, leaving 19 bases between them. The CDR3 DNA follows: TGTGCCAGCTCACTCCGACCGAAGACAACCTACGAGCAGTACTTC. Amino acid sequence: CASSLRPKTTYEQYF.

The V call is TRBV7-3, the J call TRBJ2-3; 7 nucleotides match TRBD2. Germline CDR1 and CDR2: SGHTA and FQGTGA. The junction had 8 bases not matched to a gene; V was cut back by 5 bases and J by 3 bases. The CDR3 has 15 amino acids. The DNA for the CDR3 is TGTGCCAGCAGCCTCGGGACTACCAGAACAGATACGCAGTATTTT. Encoded protein: CASSLGTTRTDTQYF.

The chain combines TRBV2 with TRBJ2-7, with D uncertain. Trimming pared 7 bases from V and 2 bases from J, leaving 9 bases between. Germline V gene data show CDR1 as SNHLY and CDR2 as FYNNEI. There are 12 residues in the CDR3. The CDR3 DNA is TGTGCCAGCACCCAGTTAACCTACGAGCAGTACTTC. Translating it yields CASTQLTYEQYF.

The chain employs TRBV15 and TRBJ2-3; 8 positions match TRBD2. Germline V gives CDR1 LNHNV, CDR2 YYDKDF (reference sequence). The CDR3 sequence is 15 residues long. V lost 5 bases to trimming and J lost 5 bases; unmatched junction nucleotides: 9. In DNA form, the CDR3 reads TGTGCCACCAGCCTTCTCGGGGGGGCGGAAGATACGCAGTATTTT. Its translation: CATSLLGGAEDTQYF.

The CDR3 sequence is CASRSGGPNQPQHF. CDR3 bases: TGTGCCAGCCGGTCGGGGGGCCCTAATCAGCCCCAGCATTTT. V is TRBV27 and J is TRBJ1-5, with a weak D call TRBD1 (6 bases). In germline, CDR1 is MNHEY, CDR2 SMNVEV (reference sequence). The CDR3 has 14 residues. The V end lost 8 bases, the J end lost 4 bases, and 15 bases lay between the germline ends.

For this clone: Other DNA sequences of this sample code for an identical CDR3. The chain is built from TRBV30 and TRBJ1-1, with D uncertain. This CDR3 has 11 amino acids. Germline CDR1 is GTSNPN and CDR2 is SVGIG (reference sequence). Trimming removed 0 bases at V and 4 bases at J, with 3 bases between. CDR3 sequence (DNA): TGTGCCTGGAGTGTCGGCACTGAAGCTTTCTTT. This translates into CAWSVGTEAFF.

J is TRBJ2-3 and V is TRBV19; maybe TRBD1 (6 bases). Germline assignment: CDR1 LNHDA and CDR2 SQIVND (reference sequence). This CDR3 has 15 residues. V lost 8 bases and J lost 2, with 17 bases in between. CDR3 protein: CASRPRQADTDTQYF. CDR3 coding DNA: TGTGCCAGTCGGCCAAGACAGGCCGACACAGATACGCAGTATTTT.

This chain links TRBV18 with TRBJ2-1, with D unresolved. Between the trimmed V and J ends, which lost 6 bases and 4 bases, there was a span of 16 bases. Germline V gives CDR1 KGHSH, CDR2 LQKENI. The CDR3 runs 15 residues. Here the CDR3 reads CASSPEGSSYNEQFF. The CDR3 DNA follows: TGTGCCAGCTCGCCCGAAGGCAGTTCGTACAATGAGCAGTTCTTC.

The V call is TRBV2, the J call TRBJ2-5; possibly TRBD2 for D (5 bases). Trimming stripped 2 bases from V and 9 bases from J, with 7 bases between. The CDR3 length is 11 residues. Looked up from germline, CDR1 is SNHLY and CDR2 is FYNNEI. CDR3 amino acids: CASSEFGAQYF. Written as DNA, the CDR3 is TGTGCCAGCAGTGAATTCGGGGCCCAGTACTTC.

Details on this clone: Other DNA sequences from this sample encode an identical CDR3 as well. V is TRBV14 and J is TRBJ2-7, with no clear D. Per the germline V gene, CDR1 is SGHDN and CDR2 is FVKESK. The ends were cut back, 3 bases at V and 3 bases at J, with 3 bases in the middle. The CDR3 runs 11 residues. CDR3 nucleotide sequence: TGTGCCAGCAGCCAGGGCTACGAGCAGTACTTC. It yields the protein CASSQGYEQYF.